This T cell receptor beta chain is from a study of blood T cell repertoires in COVID-19. Study information: Acute-phase and convalescent COVID-19 samples originated in the United States, Italy and Spain. The cDNA or gDNA used as material had been derived from T cells, B-cell-depleted T cells, or PBMCs.

Trimming removed 6 bases at V and 3 bases at J, with 18 bases between. CDR3 length equals 15 residues. CDR1 SGHRS and CDR2 YFSETQ come from the germline V gene. In the source study's methods: Amplified reference gene primers provided the basis for estimating nucleated cell counts. Sequencing was performed with immunoSEQ multiplex PCR; in TCRdb, only in-frame clones are kept and a portion is missing. The DNA was the basis for D and trimming; V, J and clone size are from that table. The table records tens of thousands of clones, approximately 81% of them present only once. The chain is built from TRBV5-1 and TRBJ2-5; TRBD1 might be the D (5 bases). This TCR was recovered from an elderly man with acute or convalescent COVID-19. Sequenced: peripheral blood. In DNA, the CDR3 is TGCGCCAGCAAGGGTTCTACAGGAGTAAAAGAGACCCAGTACTTC. Amino acids: CASKGSTGVKETQYF. The full variable domain, completed using reference TRBV5-1 and TRBJ2-5, is KAGVTQTPRYLIKTRGQQVTLSCSPISGHRSVSWYQQTPGQGLQFLFEYFSETQRNKGNFPGRFSGRQFSNSRSEMNVSTLELGDSALYLCASKGSTGVKETQYFGPGTRLLVL.